This T cell receptor (beta chain) was profiled in a study of blood T cell repertoires in COVID-19. The wider study: Acute and convalescent COVID-19 specimens originated in the United States, Italy and Spain.

Original handling: Counts of nucleated cells, estimated from reference gene primer amplification, were obtained. The assay was immunoSEQ multiplex PCR, and TCRdb's table has in-frame clones only and misses some. The V and J calls and clone size are taken from that table; D and trimming were inferred from the DNA. The data hold around 72,000 clones, with 75% to 95% observed a single time. Looked up from germline, CDR1 is LNHDA and CDR2 is SQIVND (reference sequence). This CDR3 spans 15 amino acids. Trimming took 5 bases from V and 4 from J; bases not matched to a gene: 7. The specimen was peripheral blood. The V gene is TRBV19, the J gene TRBJ2-5; 10 bases align to TRBD1. This TCR came from a human donor with active COVID-19. The donor label of this sample is uncertain. The DNA for the CDR3 is TGTGCCAGTAGTGCCCGCCGGGACAGGGGAGAGACCCAGTACTTC. Translated, it gives CASSARRDRGETQYF.